This T cell receptor (beta chain) comes out of a study of CD8+ T cells in alopecia areata. Study-level information: The share of scalp area affected provided the severity score for treated patients. Study observations and caveats: Compared with normal scalp, lesional scalp had higher clonality and more expanded CD8+ clones.

The germline V gene has CDR1 LGHNT and CDR2 FRNRAP. The CDR3 is 12 amino acids. V lost 1 base and J 4 bases, leaving 4 bases between the germline ends. Treatment: oral pan-JAK inhibitor, 5-10 mg twice daily. Samples from alopecia areata patients were lesional scalp punch biopsies and peripheral blood. In the case of this clone: Antigen: not known.

cDNA prepared by RNA extraction and subsequent reverse transcription served as the template for sequencing. TCRdb keeps only in-frame clones here, not all; method: immunoSEQ multiplex PCR. The sample holds tens of thousands of clones, roughly 50% seen once. The sequence came from a human donor with alopecia areata. The sequencing used CD8+ T cells sorted from blood, collected at approximately week 39, from a patient treated with tofacitinib. The chain uses TRBV12-5 and TRBJ1-2; D not certain. The CDR3 loop is CASGLEGYGYTF. DNA of the CDR3: TGTGCTAGTGGTTTGGAGGGCTATGGCTACACCTTC.